Listed below are T cell receptor beta chains from one sample, sequenced in a study of cytomegalovirus exposure and HLA in healthy donors. Assay: immunoSEQ multiplex PCR; the TCRdb copy retains only in-frame clones and omits some. The sample records about 150,000 clones, 70% being singletons. Sequencing input: PBMCs. These receptors originate from a woman aged 60 to 75 in good health and CMV-seropositive. CDR3s include the opening cysteine and the closing phenylalanine or tryptophan. Fields, in order: V gene, J gene, clone size, D gene, CDR3 protein, CDR3 DNA. D genes are given only for firm matches. The size of a clone is reported for some rows only, either as once, few or many, or as a class for expanded clones.

v_call: TRBV7-9
j_call: TRBJ2-2
clone_size: -
d_call: -
cdr3_aa: CASSSRGTGELFF
cdr3_nt: TGTGCCAGCAGCTCTCGGGGGACCGGGGAGCTGTTTTTT

v_call: TRBV7-8
j_call: TRBJ2-5
clone_size: -
d_call: -
cdr3_aa: CASSLDGLRAQYF
cdr3_nt: TGTGCCAGCAGCTTAGACGGTTTGAGGGCCCAGTACTTC

v_call: TRBV27
j_call: TRBJ1-2
clone_size: -
d_call: -
cdr3_aa: CASSRQANYGYTF
cdr3_nt: TGTGCCAGCAGCCGACAGGCTAACTATGGCTACACCTTC

v_call: TRBV27
j_call: TRBJ2-1
clone_size: -
d_call: -
cdr3_aa: CASSMSSYNEQFF
cdr3_nt: TGTGCCAGCAGTATGAGCTCCTACAATGAGCAGTTCTTC

v_call: TRBV7-2
j_call: TRBJ1-1
clone_size: -
d_call: -
cdr3_aa: CASSLGGHDTEAFF
cdr3_nt: TGTGCCAGCAGTTTAGGGGGGCATGACACTGAAGCTTTCTTT

v_call: TRBV10-3
j_call: TRBJ1-2
clone_size: -
d_call: -
cdr3_aa: CAIGAVELSYGYTF
cdr3_nt: TGTGCCATCGGGGCGGTAGAGCTAAGCTATGGCTACACCTTC

v_call: TRBV6-6
j_call: TRBJ2-7
clone_size: -
d_call: TRBD2
cdr3_aa: CASSQTSGYEQYF
cdr3_nt: TGTGCCAGCAGTCAAACTAGCGGTTACGAGCAGTACTTC

v_call: TRBV19
j_call: TRBJ1-1
clone_size: once
d_call: -
cdr3_aa: CASREGGRNTEAFF
cdr3_nt: TGTGCCAGTAGGGAGGGAGGGAGGAACACTGAAGCTTTCTTT

v_call: TRBV18
j_call: TRBJ2-3
clone_size: -
d_call: TRBD2
cdr3_aa: CASSPEAGGTDTQYF
cdr3_nt: TGTGCCAGCTCACCCGAAGCGGGAGGCACAGATACGCAGTATTTT

v_call: TRBV6-5
j_call: TRBJ1-1
clone_size: -
d_call: TRBD1
cdr3_aa: CASSSGQVTGTEAFF
cdr3_nt: TGTGCCAGCAGCTCCGGACAGGTCACGGGGACTGAAGCTTTCTTT

v_call: TRBV18
j_call: TRBJ1-2
clone_size: -
d_call: -
cdr3_aa: CASSPADKRNYTF
cdr3_nt: TGTGCCAGCTCACCAGCGGACAAGAGGAACTACACCTTC

v_call: TRBV28
j_call: TRBJ2-7
clone_size: -
d_call: -
cdr3_aa: CASRLALRTYEQYF
cdr3_nt: TGTGCCAGCAGGCTAGCGTTACGTACCTACGAGCAGTACTTC

v_call: TRBV7-3
j_call: TRBJ2-1
clone_size: -
d_call: -
cdr3_aa: CASSPRWSDEQFF
cdr3_nt: TGTGCCAGCAGCCCCCGGTGGTCGGATGAGCAGTTCTTC

v_call: TRBV2
j_call: TRBJ2-3
clone_size: -
d_call: TRBD1
cdr3_aa: CASSLWDSTDTQYF
cdr3_nt: TGTGCCAGCAGTCTTTGGGACAGTACAGATACGCAGTATTTT

v_call: TRBV7-9
j_call: TRBJ2-7
clone_size: -
d_call: -
cdr3_aa: CASSITTVSYEQYF
cdr3_nt: TGTGCCAGCAGCATTACCACAGTTTCCTACGAGCAGTACTTC

v_call: TRBV19
j_call: TRBJ1-2
clone_size: -
d_call: -
cdr3_aa: CASSPSEWAGYTF
cdr3_nt: TGTGCCAGTAGCCCTTCTGAGTGGGCTGGCTACACCTTC

v_call: TRBV2
j_call: TRBJ2-7
clone_size: -
d_call: -
cdr3_aa: CASSVQRAGEQYF
cdr3_nt: TGTGCCAGCAGTGTTCAGAGAGCGGGCGAGCAGTACTTC

v_call: TRBV29-1
j_call: TRBJ2-1
clone_size: -
d_call: TRBD1
cdr3_aa: CSVGSTGRNNEQFF
cdr3_nt: TGCAGCGTTGGGTCGACAGGGCGGAACAATGAGCAGTTCTTC

v_call: TRBV29-1
j_call: TRBJ2-7
clone_size: once
d_call: -
cdr3_aa: CSVVVRRGRNEQYF
cdr3_nt: TGCAGCGTTGTAGTGCGGCGGGGCCGGAACGAGCAGTACTTC

v_call: TRBV10-3
j_call: TRBJ2-3
clone_size: -
d_call: TRBD2
cdr3_aa: CAIRAGLAGEDTQYF
cdr3_nt: TGTGCCATCAGAGCTGGACTAGCGGGGGAAGATACGCAGTATTTT

v_call: TRBV5-1
j_call: TRBJ1-2
clone_size: -
d_call: -
cdr3_aa: CASSLEGSYGYTF
cdr3_nt: TGCGCCAGCAGCTTGGAGGGGTCCTATGGCTACACCTTC

v_call: TRBV5-1
j_call: TRBJ2-7
clone_size: few
d_call: -
cdr3_aa: CASSLTGDEQYF
cdr3_nt: TGCGCCAGCAGCCTCACGGGGGATGAGCAGTACTTC

v_call: TRBV2
j_call: TRBJ1-1
clone_size: -
d_call: TRBD1
cdr3_aa: CASSSGTGSSDTEAFF
cdr3_nt: TGTGCCAGCAGCTCCGGGACAGGGAGTTCGGACACTGAAGCTTTCTTT

v_call: TRBV28
j_call: TRBJ2-7
clone_size: -
d_call: TRBD1
cdr3_aa: CASSVTGTGVHEQYF
cdr3_nt: TGTGCCAGCAGTGTCACCGGGACAGGGGTCCACGAGCAGTACTTC

v_call: TRBV5-1
j_call: TRBJ2-3
clone_size: -
d_call: TRBD2
cdr3_aa: CASSNSGDRTDTQYF
cdr3_nt: TGCGCCAGCAGCAATAGCGGGGATCGCACAGATACGCAGTATTTT

v_call: TRBV25-1
j_call: TRBJ1-5
clone_size: -
d_call: TRBD1
cdr3_aa: CASSESGTGSQQPQHF
cdr3_nt: TGTGCCAGCAGCGAATCCGGGACAGGGTCACAGCAGCCCCAGCATTTT

v_call: TRBV2
j_call: TRBJ1-2
clone_size: -
d_call: TRBD1
cdr3_aa: CASSVQGTDYGYTF
cdr3_nt: TGTGCCAGCAGTGTACAGGGGACTGACTATGGCTACACCTTC

v_call: TRBV5-4
j_call: TRBJ2-7
clone_size: few
d_call: TRBD1
cdr3_aa: CASSLGAGQGAREQYF
cdr3_nt: TGTGCCAGCAGCTTGGGCGCGGGACAGGGGGCGCGTGAGCAGTACTTC

v_call: TRBV28
j_call: TRBJ2-1
clone_size: -
d_call: -
cdr3_aa: CASSLKQGGEQFF
cdr3_nt: TGTGCCAGCAGTTTAAAACAGGGCGGTGAGCAGTTCTTC

v_call: TRBV29-1
j_call: TRBJ1-1
clone_size: -
d_call: -
cdr3_aa: CSADERGANTEAFF
cdr3_nt: TGCAGCGCCGACGAACGGGGGGCTAACACTGAAGCTTTCTTT

v_call: TRBV6-1
j_call: TRBJ1-5
clone_size: -
d_call: -
cdr3_aa: CASRADRRNQPQHF
cdr3_nt: TGTGCCAGCAGGGCGGACAGACGCAATCAGCCCCAGCATTTT

v_call: TRBV7-9
j_call: TRBJ2-3
clone_size: -
d_call: -
cdr3_aa: CASSPRTVTDTQYF
cdr3_nt: TGTGCCAGCAGCCCAAGGACAGTCACAGATACGCAGTATTTT

v_call: TRBV6-6
j_call: TRBJ2-1
clone_size: once
d_call: TRBD2
cdr3_aa: CASSYGGLAGQEQFF
cdr3_nt: TGTGCCAGCAGTTACGGGGGACTAGCGGGTCAGGAGCAGTTCTTC

v_call: TRBV4-1
j_call: TRBJ2-2
clone_size: -
d_call: -
cdr3_aa: CASSQQGAVINTGELFF
cdr3_nt: TGCGCCAGCAGCCAACAAGGGGCAGTAATTAACACCGGGGAGCTGTTTTTT

v_call: TRBV9
j_call: TRBJ1-5
clone_size: -
d_call: -
cdr3_aa: CASSAGTNSNQPQHF
cdr3_nt: TGTGCCAGCAGCGCCGGGACAAATAGCAATCAGCCCCAGCATTTT

v_call: TRBV9
j_call: TRBJ1-5
clone_size: -
d_call: -
cdr3_aa: CASSFSGTENQPQHF
cdr3_nt: TGTGCCAGCAGCTTCTCCGGGACTGAAAATCAGCCCCAGCATTTT

v_call: TRBV28
j_call: TRBJ1-2
clone_size: -
d_call: TRBD1
cdr3_aa: CASSSQGAANYGYTF
cdr3_nt: TGTGCCAGCAGTTCCCAGGGGGCCGCTAACTATGGCTACACCTTC

v_call: TRBV10-3
j_call: TRBJ2-5
clone_size: -
d_call: -
cdr3_aa: CAISAGNRETQYF
cdr3_nt: TGTGCCATCAGCGCGGGAAATCGGGAGACCCAGTACTTC

v_call: TRBV2
j_call: TRBJ1-1
clone_size: few
d_call: -
cdr3_aa: CASTTGAGNTEAFF
cdr3_nt: TGTGCCAGCACAACAGGAGCGGGGAACACTGAAGCTTTCTTT

v_call: TRBV11-2
j_call: TRBJ2-3
clone_size: -
d_call: TRBD2
cdr3_aa: CASSSTDSGRGTDTQYF
cdr3_nt: TGTGCCAGCAGCTCCACAGATAGCGGGAGAGGCACAGATACGCAGTATTTT

v_call: TRBV28
j_call: TRBJ2-7
clone_size: -
d_call: TRBD2
cdr3_aa: CASSSLGRVHEQYF
cdr3_nt: TGTGCCAGCAGTTCCCTAGGGAGGGTTCACGAGCAGTACTTC